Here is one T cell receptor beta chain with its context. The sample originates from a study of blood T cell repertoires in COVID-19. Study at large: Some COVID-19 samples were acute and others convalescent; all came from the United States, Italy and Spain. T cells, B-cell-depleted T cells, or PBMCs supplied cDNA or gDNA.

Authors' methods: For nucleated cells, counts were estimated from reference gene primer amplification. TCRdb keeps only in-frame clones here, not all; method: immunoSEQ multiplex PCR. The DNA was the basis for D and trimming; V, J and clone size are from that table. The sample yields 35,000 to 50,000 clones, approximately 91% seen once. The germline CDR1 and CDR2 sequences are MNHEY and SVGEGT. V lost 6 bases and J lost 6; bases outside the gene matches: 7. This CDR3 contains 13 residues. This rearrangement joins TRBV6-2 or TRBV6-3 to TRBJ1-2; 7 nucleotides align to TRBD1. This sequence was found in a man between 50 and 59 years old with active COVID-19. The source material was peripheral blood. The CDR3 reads CASSIDRVNGYTF. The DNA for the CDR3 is TGTGCCAGCAGCATCGACAGGGTCAATGGCTACACCTTC.